This is a list of T cell receptor beta chains from one sample in a study of T cell changes during pregnancy in multiple sclerosis. Libraries were prepared by immunoSEQ multiplex PCR; TCRdb keeps only in-frame clonotypes and omits some of them. The table has tens of thousands of clones, around 97% seen once. Sequences were derived from CD8+ T cells from peripheral blood mononuclear cells, sampled after pregnancy. Source of these receptors: a female donor with multiple sclerosis, enrolled in a pregnancy study. CDR3s include the opening cysteine and the closing phenylalanine or tryptophan. D genes are given only for firm matches. Size is omitted from some rows. Given values are once, few, many or a class for expanded clones.

CDR3 protein: CASSQQGRGYEQYF
J gene: TRBJ2-7
clone size: -
D gene: TRBD2
V gene: TRBV4-3

CDR3 protein: CASSLLTGEEETQYF
J gene: TRBJ2-5
clone size: -
D gene: TRBD1
V gene: TRBV4-2

CDR3 protein: CASSQPGQGTYEQYF
J gene: TRBJ2-7
clone size: -
D gene: TRBD1
V gene: TRBV4-1

CDR3 protein: CASSIQGVEGVIETQYF
J gene: TRBJ2-5
clone size: -
D gene: -
V gene: TRBV27

CDR3 protein: CASSLVRDYSGEQYF
J gene: TRBJ2-7
clone size: once
D gene: TRBD2
V gene: TRBV7-9

CDR3 protein: CASSLAVSGLGANVLTF
J gene: TRBJ2-6
clone size: once
D gene: -
V gene: TRBV27

CDR3 protein: CASRERSQETQYF
J gene: TRBJ2-5
clone size: -
D gene: -
V gene: TRBV28

CDR3 protein: CASRGGGRADEQYF
J gene: TRBJ2-7
clone size: -
D gene: TRBD2
V gene: TRBV14

CDR3 protein: CASSSGDHYGYTF
J gene: TRBJ1-2
clone size: -
D gene: -
V gene: TRBV28

CDR3 protein: CAWSTDRSSYNSPLHF
J gene: TRBJ1-6
clone size: few
D gene: -
V gene: TRBV30

CDR3 protein: CASSLRASGATEQYF
J gene: TRBJ2-7
clone size: -
D gene: TRBD2
V gene: TRBV28

CDR3 protein: CASSQEPQTSGYYEQYF
J gene: TRBJ2-7
clone size: -
D gene: TRBD2
V gene: TRBV4-2

CDR3 protein: CASLHSGRGDNEQFF
J gene: TRBJ2-1
clone size: -
D gene: TRBD2
V gene: TRBV28

CDR3 protein: CASSLRTGASYEQYF
J gene: TRBJ2-7
clone size: -
D gene: TRBD1
V gene: TRBV7-9

CDR3 protein: CASSVASGGRGTDTQYF
J gene: TRBJ2-3
clone size: -
D gene: TRBD2
V gene: TRBV9

CDR3 protein: CASVLTDRGNQPQHF
J gene: TRBJ1-5
clone size: -
D gene: TRBD1
V gene: TRBV19

CDR3 protein: CASSPTGRSNQPQHF
J gene: TRBJ1-5
clone size: -
D gene: TRBD1
V gene: TRBV28

CDR3 protein: CASSAWTGGGYGYTF
J gene: TRBJ1-2
clone size: -
D gene: TRBD1
V gene: TRBV6-5

CDR3 protein: CASSYGGGSYEQYF
J gene: TRBJ2-7
clone size: -
D gene: -
V gene: TRBV6-5

CDR3 protein: CASSPLRNTGELFF
J gene: TRBJ2-2
clone size: -
D gene: -
V gene: TRBV9

CDR3 protein: CASSFQEDYEQYF
J gene: TRBJ2-7
clone size: -
D gene: -
V gene: TRBV7-9

CDR3 protein: CASSLGPTTEAFF
J gene: TRBJ1-1
clone size: once
D gene: -
V gene: TRBV28

CDR3 protein: CASSMVQGGTQYF
J gene: TRBJ2-5
clone size: -
D gene: -
V gene: TRBV19

CDR3 protein: CASRPRRTVRETQYF
J gene: TRBJ2-5
clone size: -
D gene: -
V gene: TRBV6-5

CDR3 protein: CATSGTSLYNEQFF
J gene: TRBJ2-1
clone size: -
D gene: TRBD2
V gene: TRBV27

CDR3 protein: CASSPTGGSNQPQHF
J gene: TRBJ1-5
clone size: -
D gene: -
V gene: TRBV18

CDR3 protein: CASSPLTGTLDTQYF
J gene: TRBJ2-3
clone size: -
D gene: TRBD1
V gene: TRBV5-1

CDR3 protein: CASSESGEITEAFF
J gene: TRBJ1-1
clone size: few
D gene: -
V gene: TRBV25-1

CDR3 protein: CASSDSQGRGSQGYTF
J gene: TRBJ1-2
clone size: -
D gene: -
V gene: TRBV25-1

CDR3 protein: CSVFTGKAGELFF
J gene: TRBJ2-2
clone size: -
D gene: -
V gene: TRBV29-1

CDR3 protein: CASSPPSGRAVDEQFF
J gene: TRBJ2-1
clone size: -
D gene: TRBD2
V gene: TRBV27